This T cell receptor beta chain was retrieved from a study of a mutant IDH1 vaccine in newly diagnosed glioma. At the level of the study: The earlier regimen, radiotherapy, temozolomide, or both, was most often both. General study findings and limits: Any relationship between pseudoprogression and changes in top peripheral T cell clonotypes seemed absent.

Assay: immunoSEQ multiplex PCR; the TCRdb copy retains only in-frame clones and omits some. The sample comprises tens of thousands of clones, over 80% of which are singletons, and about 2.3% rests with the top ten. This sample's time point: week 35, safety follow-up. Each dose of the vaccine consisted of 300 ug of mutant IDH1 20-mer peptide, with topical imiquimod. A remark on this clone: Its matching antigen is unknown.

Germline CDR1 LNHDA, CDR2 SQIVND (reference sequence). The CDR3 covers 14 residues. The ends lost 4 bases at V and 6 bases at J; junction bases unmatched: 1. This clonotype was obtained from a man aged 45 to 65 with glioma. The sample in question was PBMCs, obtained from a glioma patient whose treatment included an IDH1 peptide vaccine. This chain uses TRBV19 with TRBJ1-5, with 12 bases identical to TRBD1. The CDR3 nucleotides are TGTGCCAGTAGTAGGGACAGGGGGCTTCAGCCCCAGCATTTT. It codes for CASSRDRGLQPQHF.